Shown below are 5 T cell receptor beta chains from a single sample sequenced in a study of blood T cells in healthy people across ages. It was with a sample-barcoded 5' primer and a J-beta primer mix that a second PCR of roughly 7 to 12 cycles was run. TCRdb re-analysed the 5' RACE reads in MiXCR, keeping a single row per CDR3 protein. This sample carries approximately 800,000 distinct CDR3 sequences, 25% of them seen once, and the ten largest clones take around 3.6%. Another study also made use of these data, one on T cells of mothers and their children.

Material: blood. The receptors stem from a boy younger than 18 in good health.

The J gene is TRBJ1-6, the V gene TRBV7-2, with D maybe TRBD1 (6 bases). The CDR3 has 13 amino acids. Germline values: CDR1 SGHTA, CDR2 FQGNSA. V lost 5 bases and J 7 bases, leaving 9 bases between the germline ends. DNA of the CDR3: TGTGCCAGCAGCATCGGACAGAATTCACCCCTCCACTTT. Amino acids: CASSIGQNSPLHF.

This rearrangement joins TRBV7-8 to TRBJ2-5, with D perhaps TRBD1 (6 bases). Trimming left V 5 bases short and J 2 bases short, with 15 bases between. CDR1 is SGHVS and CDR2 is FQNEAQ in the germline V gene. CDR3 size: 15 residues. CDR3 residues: CASSDRAGEQETQYF. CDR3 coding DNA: TGTGCCAGCAGCGACCGGGCAGGGGAACAAGAGACCCAGTACTTC.

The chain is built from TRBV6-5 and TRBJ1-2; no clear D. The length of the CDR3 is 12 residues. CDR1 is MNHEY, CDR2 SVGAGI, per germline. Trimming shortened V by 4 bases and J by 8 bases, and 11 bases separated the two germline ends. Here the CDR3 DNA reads TGTGCCAGCAGTTCGCTTCCAGAGGGCTACACCTTC. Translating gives CASSSLPEGYTF.

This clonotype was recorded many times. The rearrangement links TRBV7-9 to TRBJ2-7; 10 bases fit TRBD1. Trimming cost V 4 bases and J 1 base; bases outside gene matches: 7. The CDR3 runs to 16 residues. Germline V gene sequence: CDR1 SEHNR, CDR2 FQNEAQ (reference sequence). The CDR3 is CASSSQPGQGSYEQYF. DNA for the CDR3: TGTGCCAGCAGCTCCCAACCGGGACAGGGGTCCTACGAGCAGTACTTC. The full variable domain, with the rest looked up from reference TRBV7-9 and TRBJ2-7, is DTGVSQNPRHKITKRGQNVTFRCDPISEHNRLYWYRQTLGQGPEFLTYFQNEAQLEKSRLLSDRFSAERPKGSFSTLEIQRTEQGDSAMYLCASSSQPGQGSYEQYFGPGTRLTVT.

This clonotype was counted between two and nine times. As DNA, the CDR3 is TGTGCCAGCAGCCCAATGGGGATCGGGAGGGACGAGCAGTACTTC. Translated, it gives CASSPMGIGRDEQYF. The rearrangement links TRBV7-2 to TRBJ2-7, with 8 bases identical to TRBD2. This CDR3 contains 15 residues. After removal of 5 bases from V and 5 bases from J, the junction contained 11 bases not matched to a gene. Looked up from germline, CDR1 is SGHTA and CDR2 is FQGNSA.